Reported below is one T cell receptor (beta chain). As yet, its antigen is unknown. The data derive from a study of beta chain features in type 1 diabetes. General study points: PCR might pick shorter templates more often, in the same way for patients and controls. TCRB CDR3s from Type 1 diabetes patients were moderately but significantly shorter in all four CD4+ subsets.

Sequencing targeted expressed TCRB transcripts, as all isolated RNA had been reverse transcribed. Only in-frame clones appear in the TCRdb table, and some are missing; sequencing was by immunoSEQ multiplex PCR. Here the sample spans about 290,000 clones, 7.5% to 9.5% being singletons. Researchers reported sorting CD4+ naive, central memory, regulatory and stem cell-like memory cells via CD45RO/CCR7/CD25/CD127/CD95/CD27. This receptor was taken from a woman aged 18-35 years in good health. Material for sequencing was central memory CD4+ T cells from blood.

The CDR3 is CASSSKSGPGDIYEQYF. The CDR3 nucleotides are TGTGCCAGCAGCTCTAAATCCGGGCCAGGGGATATCTACGAGCAGTACTTC. The V gene is TRBV7-3, the J gene TRBJ2-7; tentatively, D is TRBD1 (6 bases). Trimming pared 4 bases from V and 3 bases from J, leaving 22 bases between. This CDR3 has 17 amino acids. Germline V lookup: CDR1 SGHTA, CDR2 FQGTGA.